Listed here are 30 T cell receptor beta chains from one sample, sequenced in a study of cytomegalovirus exposure and HLA in healthy donors. PCR primers comprised 60 Vbeta and 13 Jbeta primers. Sequenced by immunoSEQ multiplex PCR; TCRdb stores in-frame clones only, minus some. This table has 80,000 to 95,000 clones, about 69% appearing once. Sequenced sample: PBMCs. These receptors came from a woman between 18 and 29 years old in good health and CMV-seropositive.

The chain joins TRBV6-7 to TRBJ2-7; weak D call: TRBD1 (5 bases). TRBV6-7 is an ORF for which the function is uncertain. V was trimmed by 11 bases and J by 5 bases, leaving 22 bases between them. The CDR3 contains 14 residues. CDR3 loop: CADNQGLADNEQYF. CDR3 nucleotides: TGTGCCGACAACCAGGGATTGGCGGACAACGAGCAGTACTTC.

This chain joins TRBV27 and TRBJ2-7, with 8 bases matching TRBD2. Germline V gene lookup returns CDR1 MNHEY and CDR2 SMNVEV (reference sequence). The junction had 5 bases not matched to a gene; V was cut back by 6 bases and J by 7 bases. There are 12 residues in the CDR3. The CDR3 region has the DNA TGTGCCAGCAGAACTCAGCGGGGGGAGCAGTACTTC. Its protein is CASRTQRGEQYF.

The sample holds one count of this clone. The rearrangement uses TRBV7-9 and TRBJ1-1; D is unresolved. Trimming pared 6 bases from V and 0 bases from J, leaving 14 bases between. The length of the CDR3 is 15 residues. Per germline, CDR1 SEHNR and CDR2 FQNEAQ (reference sequence). CDR3 sequence: CASSPAWRMNTEAFF. The CDR3 nucleotides are TGTGCCAGCAGTCCAGCGTGGCGGATGAACACTGAAGCTTTCTTT. Full variable domain (outside the CDR3, taken from reference TRBV7-9 and TRBJ1-1): DTGVSQNPRHKITKRGQNVTFRCDPISEHNRLYWYRQTLGQGPEFLTYFQNEAQLEKSRLLSDRFSAERPKGSFSTLEIQRTEQGDSAMYLCASSPAWRMNTEAFFGQGTRLTVV.

Only a few counts were recorded for this clone. The chain links TRBV4-3 to TRBJ1-4, with D possibly TRBD1 on 5 matching bases. V was shortened by 0 bases and J by 0 bases, with 8 bases between the two germline ends. CDR1 LGHNA and CDR2 YSLEER come from the germline V gene. CDR3 length: 16 residues. The CDR3 loop is CASSQDGGATNEKLFF. The CDR3 nucleotides read TGCGCCAGCAGCCAAGATGGGGGGGCAACTAATGAAAAACTGTTTTTT.

V usage is TRBV6-1 and J usage is TRBJ2-5; 13 bases match TRBD2. After removal of 4 bases from V and 5 bases from J, the junction contained 7 bases not matched to a gene. CDR3 length: 16 amino acids. Germline V CDR1 and CDR2: MNHNS, SASEGT. The CDR3 nucleotides read TGTGCCAGCAGTGCCGGGACTAGCGGGGCGGGGGAGACCCAGTACTTC. It specifies CASSAGTSGAGETQYF.

The chain is built from TRBV7-9 and TRBJ1-3, with D perhaps TRBD1 (6 bases). The CDR3 spans 14 residues. The germline CDR1 and CDR2 sequences are SEHNR and FQNEAQ (reference sequence). V dropped 2 bases and J dropped 8 bases, with 13 bases sitting between them. This chain's CDR3 is CASSLSQGFDTIYF. CDR3 coding DNA: TGTGCCAGCAGCTTAAGCCAGGGGTTTGACACCATATATTTT.

The chain employs TRBV6-5 and TRBJ2-5; no firm D call. Trimming removed 6 bases from V and 5 bases from J, with 7 bases in between. The CDR3 loop spans 11 amino acids. Per germline, CDR1 MNHEY and CDR2 SVGAGI. Here the CDR3 reads CASRHRETQYF. In nucleotides, the CDR3 is TGTGCCAGCAGGCACCGGGAGACCCAGTACTTC.

V usage is TRBV5-4 and J usage is TRBJ1-2; unclear D gene. The CDR3 spans 13 residues. Per germline, CDR1 SGHNT and CDR2 YYREEE (reference sequence). The V gene lost 0 bases and the J gene lost 5 bases, with 8 bases spanning the gap. The CDR3 spells CASSLDYSYGYTF. Here the CDR3 DNA reads TGTGCCAGCAGCTTGGACTATTCTTATGGCTACACCTTC. The complete variable domain, with remaining parts taken from reference TRBV5-4 and TRBJ1-2, reads ETGVTQSPTHLIKTRGQQVTLRCSSQSGHNTVSWYQQALGQGPQFIFQYYREEENGRGNFPPRFSGLQFPNYSSELNVNALELDDSALYLCASSLDYSYGYTFGSGTRLTVV.

The V gene is TRBV7-8, the J gene TRBJ1-4; 8 positions agree with TRBD1. V lost 1 base to trimming and J lost 8 bases; unmatched junction nucleotides: 3. The CDR3 contains 14 residues. Germline-derived CDR1 and CDR2 are SGHVS and FQNEAQ. The CDR3, as DNA: TGTGCCAGCAGCTTAGGGGACAGGTCGGAAAAACTGTTTTTT. It yields the protein CASSLGDRSEKLFF.

This clone was counted between two and nine times. The chain couples TRBV10-3 to TRBJ1-2, with D possibly TRBD1 on 5 matching bases. Trimming pared 2 bases from V and 8 bases from J, leaving 18 bases between. The CDR3 is 15 residues long. CDR1 ENHRY and CDR2 SYGVKD come from the germline V gene. This chain's CDR3 is CAISEPRTSVGGYTF. CDR3 DNA sequence: TGTGCCATCAGTGAGCCCCGGACATCCGTGGGGGGCTACACCTTC.

The chain couples TRBV7-2 to TRBJ1-5, with TRBD1 matching 8 bases. V gave up 1 base and J gave up 4 bases; unmatched junction bases: 6. The CDR3 runs 16 residues. Germline lookup yields CDR1 SGHTA and CDR2 FQGNSA. CDR3 coding DNA: TGTGCCAGCAGCTTAGGGACAGGGACGGGGAATCAGCCCCAGCATTTT. Translated: CASSLGTGTGNQPQHF. The full variable domain, in which reference TRBV7-2 and TRBJ1-5 provide the parts outside the CDR3, is GAGVSQSPSNKVTEKGKDVELRCDPISGHTALYWYRQSLGQGLEFLIYFQGNSAPDKSGLPSDRFSAERTGGSVSTLTIQRTQQEDSAVYLCASSLGTGTGNQPQHFGDGTRLSIL.

The chain carries TRBV28 and TRBJ1-1; the D is unclear. Trimming shortened V by 5 bases and J by 11 bases, and 9 bases separated the two germline ends. This CDR3 contains 10 residues. From germline, CDR1 is MDHEN and CDR2 SYDVKM. This CDR3 is CASSGGVAFF. CDR3 DNA sequence: TGTGCCAGCAGTGGCGGGGTGGCTTTCTTT.

The chain joins TRBV4-1 to TRBJ1-4; the D gene is possibly TRBD1 (5 bases). V was clipped by 4 bases and J by 4 bases, with 10 bases between them. Germline CDR1 is MGHRA and CDR2 is YSYEKL. The CDR3 loop spans 14 amino acids. The CDR3 DNA reads as TGCGCCAGCAGCCCGTCGGGGGATAATGAAAAACTGTTTTTT. This translates into CASSPSGDNEKLFF.

This clone was counted between two and nine times. CDR3 nucleotides: TGTGCCAGCAGTTACCATCCAGGGTTGAACACTGAAGCTTTCTTT. It translates to CASSYHPGLNTEAFF. J is TRBJ1-1 and V is TRBV6-5, with D possibly matching TRBD1 (5 bases). The length of the CDR3 is 15 residues. Trimming removed 2 bases from V and 0 bases from J, with 10 bases in between. The germline gives CDR1 MNHEY, CDR2 SVGAGI.

The J gene is TRBJ1-1, the V gene TRBV25-1; no clear D gene. This CDR3 has 13 amino acids. Germline lookup yields CDR1 MGHDK and CDR2 SYGVNS. Trimming removed 2 bases at V and 4 bases at J, with 8 bases between. Here the CDR3 reads CASSEPGSTEAFF. The CDR3 bases are TGTGCCAGCAGTGAACCCGGTAGCACTGAAGCTTTCTTT.

The rearrangement links TRBV30 to TRBJ1-2; D possibly corresponds to TRBD1 (5 bases). V lost 4 bases, J lost 3 bases, and 12 bases lay in between. Germline CDR1 GTSNPN, CDR2 SVGIG (reference sequence). The CDR3 has 13 residues. The CDR3 DNA reads TGTGCCTGGATCCTCGGGACTGACTATGGCTACACCTTC. Translated, it gives CAWILGTDYGYTF.

This chain links TRBV11-1 with TRBJ2-5; tentative D call: TRBD2 (6 bases). V was trimmed by 2 bases and J by 5 bases, leaving 9 bases between them. The CDR3 covers 13 residues. The germline V gene encodes CDR1 SGHAT and CDR2 FQDESV (reference sequence). The CDR3 region has the DNA TGTGCCAGCAGCTTATCTGGGGGGGAGACCCAGTACTTC. It yields the protein CASSLSGGETQYF.

The J gene is TRBJ1-1, the V gene TRBV5-3; 8 nucleotides align to TRBD1. TRBV5-3 counts as an open reading frame of uncertain function. Germline trimming cut 1 base from V and 7 bases from J; bases unmatched to any gene: 6. This CDR3 region has 14 residues. The DNA for the CDR3 is TGTGCCAGAAGCTTGCCCACAGGGGGGAATGAAGCTTTCTTT. Amino acid sequence: CARSLPTGGNEAFF.

This sequence joins TRBV9 and TRBJ2-1; D possibly corresponds to TRBD2 (6 bases). The CDR3 has 16 amino acids. Germline V gene sequence: CDR1 SGDLS, CDR2 YYNGEE. The V end was cut by 0 bases, the J end by 6 bases, with 16 bases between. CDR3 region: CASSVDPGLSLNEQFF. DNA of the CDR3: TGTGCCAGCAGCGTAGACCCCGGACTAAGTCTCAATGAGCAGTTCTTC. The full variable domain, with the rest looked up from reference TRBV9 and TRBJ2-1, is DSGVTQTPKHLITATGQRVTLRCSPRSGDLSVYWYQQSLDQGLQFLIQYYNGEERAKGNILERFSAQQFPDLHSELNLSSLELGDSALYFCASSVDPGLSLNEQFFGPGTRLTVL.

The chain carries TRBV7-9 and TRBJ1-1; D gene uncertain. V lost 0 bases and J 5 bases, leaving 4 bases between the germline ends. This CDR3 is built from 12 residues. Germline V gene lookup returns CDR1 SEHNR and CDR2 FQNEAQ (reference sequence). The CDR3, as DNA: TGTGCCAGCAGCTTAGCGGAGACTGAAGCTTTCTTT. This translates into CASSLAETEAFF.

As DNA, the CDR3 is TGCGCCAGCAGCCAAGCCGGACAGGGGATAGGAGGCTACACCTTC. Encoded protein: CASSQAGQGIGGYTF. J is TRBJ1-2 and V is TRBV4-1; TRBD1 matches at 9 bases. CDR1 is MGHRA, CDR2 YSYEKL, per germline. The J segment lost 8 bases and the V segment lost 1 base, leaving 8 bases of the junction unmatched. There are 15 residues in the CDR3.

The chain combines TRBV9 with TRBJ2-3; 9 nucleotides match TRBD2. The trim removed 0 bases at V and 5 bases at J, leaving 10 bases unmatched. Per germline, CDR1 SGDLS and CDR2 YYNGEE. CDR3 length: 17 residues. Here the CDR3 DNA reads TGTGCCAGCAGCGTAGATCCCCCTAGCGGGGTAATAGATACGCAGTATTTT. Its translation: CASSVDPPSGVIDTQYF.

The rearrangement links TRBV7-7 to TRBJ2-2; TRBD2 aligns across 8 bases. The CDR3 is made up of 16 amino acids. Germline V gene lookup returns CDR1 SSHAT and CDR2 FNYEAQ (reference sequence). Trimming removed 0 bases from V and 7 bases from J; junction bases left unmatched: 7. In DNA, the CDR3 is TGTGCCAGCAGCTTAGCGCGCTTTAGCGGGGTCGGGGAGCTGTTTTTT. Protein product: CASSLARFSGVGELFF. Full variable domain (outside the CDR3, taken from reference TRBV7-7 and TRBJ2-2): GAGVSQSPRYKVTKRGQDVTLRCDPISSHATLYWYQQALGQGPEFLTYFNYEAQPDKSGLPSDRFSAERPEGSISTLTIQRTEQRDSAMYRCASSLARFSGVGELFFGEGSRLTVL.

CDR3 bases: TGTGCCAGCAGCGCTGGGACAGGGGGCACTGAAGCTTTCTTT. Amino acid sequence: CASSAGTGGTEAFF. The chain uses TRBV9 and TRBJ1-1; 11 bases match TRBD1. Germline lookup yields CDR1 SGDLS and CDR2 YYNGEE. CDR3 length: 14 residues. Trimming took 3 bases from V and 4 from J; bases not matched to a gene: 2.

This chain links TRBV15 with TRBJ1-5, with D perhaps TRBD1 (6 bases). This CDR3 is 17 amino acids long. The germline gives CDR1 LNHNV, CDR2 YYDKDF (reference sequence). Trimming removed 8 bases at V and 2 bases at J, with 22 bases between. In nucleotides, the CDR3 is TGTGCCACCGCCTCGGGCAGGGGAGAATGGGGCAATCAGCCCCAGCATTTT. Protein sequence: CATASGRGEWGNQPQHF.

V and J are TRBV9 and TRBJ2-1, with TRBD1 matching 7 bases. The CDR3 spans 15 residues. V lost 3 bases and J lost 2; bases outside the gene matches: 5. The germline V gene has CDR1 SGDLS and CDR2 YYNGEE. Written as DNA, the CDR3 is TGTGCCAGCAGCGCCACAGGGGAGACCTACAATGAGCAGTTCTTC. This sequence encodes CASSATGETYNEQFF.

In its sample, this clone was seen a few times. The chain joins TRBV5-3 to TRBJ1-5; a possible D gene is TRBD1 (5 bases). TRBV5-3 is an open reading frame whose function is uncertain. The length of the CDR3 is 19 residues. V was pared by 3 bases and J by 0 bases, with 22 bases between. The DNA for the CDR3 is TGTGCCAGAAGCTCGCCTCAGGGTCGACGGTGGGATAGCAATCAGCCCCAGCATTTT. Its protein product is CARSSPQGRRWDSNQPQHF.

The genes are TRBV18 and TRBJ2-3; 9 nucleotides align to TRBD1. J gave up 5 bases and V 3 bases, and 6 bases lay outside the gene matches. This CDR3 contains 15 residues. The germline CDR1 and CDR2 sequences are KGHSH and LQKENI. The CDR3 spells CASSPYRGQGDTQYF. DNA of the CDR3: TGTGCCAGCTCACCCTACAGGGGGCAAGGAGATACGCAGTATTTT. The full variable domain, in which reference TRBV18 and TRBJ2-3 provide the parts outside the CDR3, is NAGVMQNPRHLVRRRGQEARLRCSPMKGHSHVYWYRQLPEEGLKFMVYLQKENIIDESGMPKERFSAEFPKEGPSILRIQQVVRGDSAAYFCASSPYRGQGDTQYFGPGTRLTVL.

This clone has more than one count but fewer than ten. The chain has TRBV7-9 and TRBJ2-1, with 12 bases lining up with TRBD2. The CDR3 is 16 residues long. The germline V gene has CDR1 SEHNR and CDR2 FQNEAQ (reference sequence). Trimming took 2 bases from V and 7 from J; bases not matched to a gene: 6. In nucleotides, the CDR3 is TGTGCCAGCAGCTTAACGGGACTAGCGGGCGAGAATGAGCAGTTCTTC. It codes for CASSLTGLAGENEQFF.

This clone has more than one count but fewer than ten. The rearrangement uses TRBV4-1 and TRBJ1-6; the D is unclear. CDR1 and CDR2 from the germline V gene are MGHRA and YSYEKL. Trimming shortened V by 1 base and J by 7 bases, and 5 bases separated the two germline ends. This CDR3 has 13 residues. The CDR3, as DNA: TGCGCCAGCAGCCAAGCGCGCAATTCACCCCTCCACTTT. Its translation: CASSQARNSPLHF.